The 15 T cell receptor beta chains given below trace back to one sample, sequenced in a study of blood T cell repertoires in COVID-19 (TCRdb year 2020). Library generation was performed with the immunoSEQ multiplex PCR assay. TCRdb obtained this table from immuneACCESS and retained in-frame rearrangements with V and J assigned. These tables miss some clones; where compared with another copy, unresolved V genes account for less than half of the shortfall, and the remainder is unexplained. The sample includes about 82,000 clones, with around four fifths observed a single time. The ten largest clones take up roughly 18% of the sample. The source material was peripheral blood. These receptors came from a man older than 75 with active or convalescent COVID-19.

The rearrangement uses TRBV3-1 (or the pseudogene TRBV3-2) and TRBJ1-3, with D unresolved. Germline V gene data show CDR1 as LGHDT and CDR2 as YNNKEL (reference sequence). This CDR3 region has 15 residues. V lost 4 bases and J lost 0, with 10 bases in between. Here the CDR3 DNA reads TGTGCCAGCAGCCGGACGGGAAGCTCTGGAAACACCATATATTTT. Translation: CASSRTGSSGNTIYF.

This chain connects TRBV10-3 to TRBJ2-7, with 10 bases lining up with TRBD2. The CDR3 consists of 13 residues. CDR1 is ENHRY and CDR2 is SYGVKD in the germline V gene. Unmatched junction bases numbered 5, after V lost 4 bases and J lost 8 bases. Here the CDR3 reads CAISVGTSAQQYV. The CDR3, as DNA: TGTGCCATCAGTGTCGGGACTAGCGCGCAGCAGTACGTC.

The V and J genes are TRBV11-1 and TRBJ2-2; D is possibly TRBD2 (5 bases). CDR1 and CDR2 from the germline V gene are SGHAT and FQDESV (reference sequence). This CDR3 has 13 residues. Between the trimmed V and J ends, which lost 5 bases and 5 bases, there was a span of 9 bases. The CDR3 region is CASSVRETGELFF. Here the CDR3 DNA reads TGTGCCAGCAGCGTACGGGAAACCGGGGAGCTGTTTTTT. The full variable domain, rest sourced from reference TRBV11-1 and TRBJ2-2, is EAEVAQSPRYKITEKSQAVAFWCDPISGHATLYWYRQILGQGPELLVQFQDESVVDDSQLPKDRFSAERLKGVDSTLKIQPAELGDSAMYLCASSVRETGELFFGEGSRLTVL.

The rearrangement links TRBV27 to TRBJ1-1; D possibly corresponds to TRBD1 (5 bases). CDR1 MNHEY and CDR2 SMNVEV come from the germline V gene (reference sequence). This CDR3 contains 13 residues. V lost 3 bases, J lost 11 bases, and 16 bases lay in between. The DNA of the CDR3 is TGTGCCAGCAGTTTGGGGCGGACGGCTAGGGCTTTCTTT. Residues: CASSLGRTARAFF.

The chain carries TRBV5-1 and TRBJ1-4; 10 positions match TRBD1. V was clipped by 4 bases and J by 6 bases; unmatched bases: 6. This CDR3 is 15 amino acids long. From germline, CDR1 is SGHRS and CDR2 YFSETQ. The CDR3, as DNA: TGCGCCAGCAGCGGGGACAGGGGTCTTGATGAAAAACTGTTTTTT. Its protein product is CASSGDRGLDEKLFF.

The V gene is TRBV18, the J gene TRBJ1-5; no definite D call. CDR1 and CDR2 from the germline V gene are KGHSH and LQKENI. The germline V and J ends were trimmed by 6 bases and 6 bases, with 18 bases remaining between them. The CDR3 length is 15 residues. DNA of the CDR3: TGTGCCAGCTCGCAGGTCGGAGGGTTTGGTCAGCCCCAGCATTTT. Amino acid sequence: CASSQVGGFGQPQHF.

This clone was picked up one time. This rearrangement joins TRBV11-2 to TRBJ2-3, with a weak D call TRBD1 (5 bases). Trimming stripped 5 bases from V and 0 bases from J, with 12 bases between. Germline lookup yields CDR1 SGHAT and CDR2 FQNNGV. The CDR3 runs 15 residues. CDR3 region: CASSAIGHSTDTQYF. In DNA, the CDR3 is TGTGCCAGCAGCGCGATCGGACACAGCACAGATACGCAGTATTTT.

V is TRBV10-3 and J is TRBJ1-5; D is possibly TRBD1 (6 bases). V was cut by 0 bases and J by 6 bases, with 12 bases left in between. Germline loops: CDR1 ENHRY, CDR2 SYGVKD. This CDR3 contains 15 residues. The CDR3 spells CAISESGGDGQPQHF. The CDR3 DNA is TGTGCCATCAGTGAGTCTGGGGGCGACGGTCAGCCCCAGCATTTT.

This chain uses TRBV3-1 (or the pseudogene TRBV3-2) with TRBJ2-7, with a tentative D call TRBD1 (6 bases). Germline CDR1 reads LGHDT; CDR2 reads YNNKEL (reference sequence). CDR3 length: 12 amino acids. V was cut by 3 bases and J by 4 bases, with 7 bases left in between. The CDR3 sequence: CASSQQGYEQYV. The DNA for the CDR3 is TGTGCCAGCAGCCAGCAGGGGTACGAGCAGTACGTC.

This clone was observed a handful of times. The chain uses TRBV27 and TRBJ1-2; the D gene is possibly TRBD1 (5 bases). Germline CDR1 is MNHEY and CDR2 is SMNVEV (reference sequence). Trimming removed 5 bases at V and 2 bases at J, with 21 bases between. The CDR3 sequence is 17 residues long. For the CDR3, the DNA is TGTGCCAGCAGTCCTGAGCCCGCCGGGGGGGGGAACTATGGCTACACCTTC. Amino acids: CASSPEPAGGGNYGYTF.

The chain links TRBV6-5 to TRBJ1-1, with a possible D match to TRBD1 (5 bases). V was trimmed by 11 bases and J by 7 bases, leaving 20 bases between them. CDR3 length: 13 amino acids. The germline gives CDR1 MNHEY, CDR2 SVGAGI. CDR3 sequence reads: CAGTIGLVDEAFF. CDR3 DNA: TGTGCCGGGACTATTGGGCTGGTAGATGAAGCTTTCTTT.

V and J are TRBV11-2 and TRBJ2-5, with D perhaps matching TRBD1 (5 bases). CDR3 length: 18 residues. Germline-derived CDR1 and CDR2 are SGHAT and FQNNGV. Trimming cost V 1 base and J 1 base, with 19 bases left between them. The CDR3 DNA sequence: TGTGCCAGCAGCTTAGGGAGTTGGGGCAGAAGAATCCAAGAGACCCAGTACTTC. Translated, it gives CASSLGSWGRRIQETQYF.

The V gene is TRBV27, the J gene TRBJ1-2; D might be TRBD1 (5 bases). The CDR3 is made up of 15 amino acids. V lost 6 bases to trimming and J lost 2 bases, with 16 bases between them. The germline gives CDR1 MNHEY, CDR2 SMNVEV (reference sequence). The CDR3: CASRQVGGNNYGYTF. Here the CDR3 DNA reads TGTGCCAGCAGACAAGTGGGGGGTAACAACTATGGCTACACCTTC.

The chain couples TRBV5-1 to TRBJ2-1, with 8 bases aligning to TRBD1. Looked up from germline, CDR1 is SGHRS and CDR2 is YFSETQ. V lost 0 bases, J lost 7 bases, and 12 bases stayed unmatched. The CDR3 length is 17 residues. CDR3: CASSLGYGTGRGNEQFF. The CDR3 nucleotides are TGCGCCAGCAGCTTGGGTTACGGGACAGGACGGGGGAATGAGCAGTTCTTC.

The chain couples TRBV6-5 to TRBJ1-1, with TRBD1 matching 7 bases. Trimming removed 6 bases from V and 7 bases from J; junction bases left unmatched: 5. Germline V gene sequence: CDR1 MNHEY, CDR2 SVGAGI. The length of the CDR3 is 12 residues. The CDR3 DNA follows: TGTGCCAGCAGCGGATGGACAGGTGAAGCTTTCTTT. Encoded protein: CASSGWTGEAFF.